Below are 26 T cell receptor beta chains sequenced from a single sample in a study of T cells in localized non-small cell lung cancer. Libraries were prepared by immunoSEQ multiplex PCR; TCRdb keeps only in-frame clonotypes and omits some of them. The table includes fewer than 40,000 clones, 86% detected once. Material: peripheral blood, obtained before any cancer treatment. These TCRs come from a male donor at least 60 years old with stage III lung adenocarcinoma.

This clone showed up just a few times. The V gene is TRBV6-1, the J gene TRBJ1-5; weak D call: TRBD1 (6 bases). The CDR3 runs to 15 residues. CDR1 and CDR2 (germline): MNHNS, SASEGT. Trimming left V 3 bases short and J 4 bases short, with 13 bases between. The CDR3 nucleotides are TGTGCCAGCAGTGACCTGAGACAGGCGAATCAGCCCCAGCATTTT. This codes for CASSDLRQANQPQHF.

The chain couples TRBV5-4 to TRBJ2-7, with 8 bases aligning to TRBD1. The trim removed 4 bases at V and 6 bases at J, leaving 12 bases unmatched. From germline, CDR1 is SGHNT and CDR2 YYREEE (reference sequence). The CDR3 is made up of 15 amino acids. The CDR3 DNA sequence: TGTGCCAGCAGCCTAGGAGGACAGGGAAGGGGCGAGCAGTACTTC. This translates into CASSLGGQGRGEQYF.

This sequence joins TRBV25-1 and TRBJ2-3; possibly TRBD1 or TRBD2 for D (5 bases each). The CDR3 extends over 12 amino acids. The V and J ends lost 7 bases and 11 bases respectively, with 16 bases between them. From germline, CDR1 is MGHDK and CDR2 SYGVNS. CDR3 DNA sequence: TGTGCCAGCATGGAAGGGGCGGGCGGGCAGTATTTT. As protein: CASMEGAGGQYF.

Judged by abundance, this clone is medium-sized. The rearrangement uses TRBV5-4 and TRBJ1-1, with D possibly TRBD1 on 5 matching bases. The CDR3 is made up of 12 amino acids. Germline CDR1 SGHNT, CDR2 YYREEE (reference sequence). The ends were cut back, 0 bases at V and 7 bases at J, with 7 bases in the middle. The CDR3 coding sequence is TGTGCCAGCAGCTTGGTTCAGGGTGAAGCTTTCTTT. This sequence encodes CASSLVQGEAFF.

This clone was detected a few times. V gene TRBV28 combines with J gene TRBJ1-6; D gene ambiguous. Germline CDR1 reads MDHEN; CDR2 reads SYDVKM. This CDR3 is built from 15 residues. V was trimmed by 4 bases and J by 0 bases, leaving 7 bases between them. CDR3 DNA: TGTGCCAGCAGTTCAGGCAGCTCCTATAATTCACCCCTCCACTTT. This translates into CASSSGSSYNSPLHF.

By share, this clone counts as medium-sized. The V and J genes are TRBV6-4 and TRBJ2-1; tentatively, D is TRBD1 or TRBD2 (5 bases each). The germline V gene encodes CDR1 MRHNA and CDR2 SNTAGT. The ends were cut back, 2 bases at V and 7 bases at J, with 12 bases in the middle. CDR3 length: 14 amino acids. DNA for the CDR3: TGTGCCAGCAGTGACGGGGACGATCGGAATGAGCAGTTCTTC. Translating gives CASSDGDDRNEQFF.

This sequence joins TRBV5-5 and TRBJ1-1, with TRBD1 identical over 7 bases. CDR1 and CDR2 from the germline V gene are SGHKS and YYEKEE (reference sequence). The J segment lost 8 bases and the V segment lost 0 bases, leaving 4 bases of the junction unmatched. There are 13 residues in the CDR3. CDR3 protein: CASSLAQGWEAFF. Written as DNA, the CDR3 is TGTGCCAGCAGCTTGGCACAGGGGTGGGAAGCTTTCTTT.

This sequence joins TRBV6-5 and TRBJ1-1, with 7 bases matching TRBD1. V lost 10 bases, J lost 7 bases, and 6 bases stayed unmatched. The CDR3 totals 11 residues. Germline values: CDR1 MNHEY, CDR2 SVGAGI. Written as DNA, the CDR3 is TGTGCCACCCAGGGGGTCCTTGAAGCTTTCTTT. Its protein product is CATQGVLEAFF.

V and J are TRBV2 and TRBJ1-3; tentatively, D is TRBD1 (6 bases). Trimming stripped 4 bases from V and 2 bases from J, with 9 bases between. Germline V CDR1 and CDR2: SNHLY, FYNNEI. This CDR3 comprises 14 residues. CDR3 nucleotide sequence: TGTGCCAGCAGTGTCAGGGGCACTGGAAACACCATATATTTT. Protein sequence: CASSVRGTGNTIYF.

V gene TRBV6-6 combines with J gene TRBJ1-3; D perhaps matches TRBD1 (5 bases). Germline-derived CDR1 and CDR2 are MNHNY and SVGAGI (reference sequence). This CDR3 has 13 residues. Trimming stripped 5 bases from V and 7 bases from J, with 12 bases between. The CDR3 nucleotides read TGTGCCAGCAGTCTTTCAGGGTTGAACACCATATATTTT. Translating gives CASSLSGLNTIYF.

This chain links TRBV28 with TRBJ2-2; no firm D call. CDR1 is MDHEN and CDR2 is SYDVKM in the germline V gene. Trimming took off 2 bases at V and 1 base at J, with 14 bases between the two ends. The length of the CDR3 is 17 residues. CDR3 amino acids: CASSLTALAQNTGELFF. The DNA of the CDR3 is TGTGCCAGCAGTTTAACGGCTTTAGCACAGAACACCGGGGAGCTGTTTTTT.

The chain carries TRBV18 and TRBJ1-2, with D maybe TRBD1 (5 bases). V was pared by 3 bases and J by 8 bases, with 16 bases between. Germline CDR1 KGHSH, CDR2 LQKENI. The CDR3 is made up of 14 amino acids. The CDR3 coding sequence is TGTGCCAGCTCACCGGGGCCGCACCTTGGGGGCTACACCTTC. Protein sequence: CASSPGPHLGGYTF. The whole variable domain, filled in from reference TRBV18 and TRBJ1-2, reads NAGVMQNPRHLVRRRGQEARLRCSPMKGHSHVYWYRQLPEEGLKFMVYLQKENIIDESGMPKERFSAEFPKEGPSILRIQQVVRGDSAAYFCASSPGPHLGGYTFGSGTRLTVV.

This chain joins TRBV5-4 and TRBJ2-7; tentative D call: TRBD2 (5 bases). CDR1 and CDR2 (germline): SGHNT, YYREEE (reference sequence). The V end lost 0 bases, the J end lost 0 bases, and 10 bases lay between the germline ends. CDR3 size: 15 residues. The CDR3 loop reads CASSLVGSTSYEQYF. In DNA, the CDR3 is TGTGCCAGCAGCTTGGTGGGGAGTACCTCCTACGAGCAGTACTTC.

This chain uses TRBV6-5 with TRBJ1-2; a weak D match, TRBD1 (5 bases). Germline V gene data show CDR1 as MNHEY and CDR2 as SVGAGI. CDR3 length: 15 residues. V dropped 3 bases and J dropped 7 bases, with 18 bases sitting between them. The CDR3 sequence: CASSYKMGPRAGYTF. The CDR3 DNA sequence: TGTGCCAGCAGTTATAAAATGGGGCCCAGGGCTGGCTACACCTTC.

The genes are TRBV10-3 and TRBJ2-2, with a tentative D call TRBD2 (5 bases). The germline V gene encodes CDR1 ENHRY and CDR2 SYGVKD. Trimming removed 4 bases at V and 5 bases at J, with 17 bases between. The CDR3 consists of 16 residues. CDR3 region: CAISAALGVRTGELFF. In DNA, the CDR3 is TGTGCCATCAGTGCGGCGTTGGGAGTGAGGACCGGGGAGCTGTTTTTT.

The chain has TRBV28 and TRBJ1-2, with TRBD1 matching over 7 bases. In germline, CDR1 is MDHEN, CDR2 SYDVKM. This CDR3 region has 17 residues. V lost 5 bases to trimming and J lost 0 bases; unmatched junction nucleotides: 12. CDR3 bases: TGTGCCAGCAGTCCTCTCAAGGACAGGACCTCTAACTATGGCTACACCTTC. Its translation is CASSPLKDRTSNYGYTF.

The sample holds one count of this clone. The rearrangement joins TRBV19 to TRBJ2-5, with D uncertain. Germline-derived CDR1 and CDR2 are LNHDA and SQIVND (reference sequence). The CDR3 loop spans 13 amino acids. Trimming left V 5 bases short and J 4 bases short, with 11 bases between. CDR3 nucleotides: TGTGCCAGTAGTGGGTGGGATACAGAGACCCAGTACTTC. Amino acid sequence: CASSGWDTETQYF.

This clone was observed once. The chain links TRBV19 to TRBJ2-5, with TRBD2 identical over 8 bases. The germline gives CDR1 LNHDA, CDR2 SQIVND (reference sequence). J lost 5 bases, V lost 4 bases, and 9 bases had no gene match. The CDR3 loop spans 15 amino acids. Here the CDR3 reads CASSTGVVAGETQYF. CDR3 coding DNA: TGTGCCAGTAGTACCGGGGTAGTAGCGGGGGAGACCCAGTACTTC.

The J gene is TRBJ2-7, the V gene TRBV11-2; D gene unclear. Per the germline V gene, CDR1 is SGHAT and CDR2 is FQNNGV. The CDR3 is 14 residues long. Trimming shortened V by 1 base and J by 5 bases, and 12 bases separated the two germline ends. The CDR3 loop reads CASSLGSVGDEQYF. CDR3 DNA: TGTGCCAGCAGCTTAGGGTCCGTGGGCGACGAGCAGTACTTC.

V gene TRBV2 combines with J gene TRBJ1-6, with no clear D. Germline loops: CDR1 SNHLY, CDR2 FYNNEI. CDR3 size: 16 residues. V was pared by 7 bases and J by 0 bases, with 13 bases between. The CDR3: CASILDGSSYNSPLHF. The CDR3 nucleotides are TGTGCCAGCATCCTGGACGGAAGCTCCTATAATTCACCCCTCCACTTT.

This clone was counted a few times. The V call is TRBV2, the J call TRBJ2-2; tentative D call: TRBD1 (6 bases). The V gene lost 4 bases and the J gene lost 6 bases, with 12 bases spanning the gap. The CDR3 extends over 14 amino acids. From germline, CDR1 is SNHLY and CDR2 FYNNEI. The CDR3 here is CASSGQEASGELFF. CDR3 DNA: TGTGCCAGCAGTGGACAGGAGGCGTCCGGGGAGCTGTTTTTT.

The J gene is TRBJ2-1, the V gene TRBV7-2; 7 bases map to TRBD2. Germline CDR1 is SGHTA and CDR2 is FQGNSA. The CDR3 spans 13 residues. The trim removed 3 bases at V and 10 bases at J, leaving 6 bases unmatched. The CDR3 sequence is CASSLMGRGEQFF. The CDR3 bases are TGTGCCAGCAGCTTGATGGGGCGGGGGGAGCAGTTCTTC.

J is TRBJ2-1 and V is TRBV27, with 11 bases aligning to TRBD2. V shed 4 bases, J shed 4 bases, and the junction held 6 bases outside the gene matches. Per germline, CDR1 MNHEY and CDR2 SMNVEV (reference sequence). The CDR3 sequence is 16 residues long. CDR3 sequence reads: CASSSTSGGRYNEQFF. CDR3 DNA: TGTGCCAGCAGTTCAACTAGCGGGGGCCGATACAATGAGCAGTTCTTC.

The gene calls are TRBV28 and TRBJ1-5; D gene ambiguous. The germline V and J ends were trimmed by 6 bases and 5 bases, with 5 bases remaining between them. Germline CDR1 is MDHEN and CDR2 is SYDVKM. This CDR3 contains 11 residues. The CDR3 DNA follows: TGTGCCAGCAGCTCGGATCAGCCCCAGCATTTT. Translation gives CASSSDQPQHF.

The chain couples TRBV5-6 to TRBJ1-1, with a possible D match to TRBD1 (5 bases). The CDR3 spans 13 residues. Trimming stripped 4 bases from V and 5 bases from J, with 12 bases between. The germline V gene has CDR1 SGHDT and CDR2 YYEEEE. Written as DNA, the CDR3 is TGTGCCAGCAGCCAGGGTCTAGGGACTGAAGCTTTCTTT. Encoded protein: CASSQGLGTEAFF.

The CDR3 loop reads CASSPRGWNTEAFF. The CDR3 bases are TGTGCCAGCAGCCCCAGGGGGTGGAACACTGAAGCTTTCTTT. The chain is built from TRBV27 and TRBJ1-1; TRBD1 agrees at 7 bases. This CDR3 has 14 amino acids. J lost 1 base, V lost 6 bases, and 5 bases had no gene match. Per germline, CDR1 MNHEY and CDR2 SMNVEV (reference sequence).